These 19 T cell receptor beta chains came from one sample sequenced in a study of identical twins. From the 5' RACE reads, TCRdb called clonotypes with MiXCR, one entry per CDR3 protein. This table has about 220,000 distinct CDR3 sequences, 6.5% to 9% appearing once. This same sample was also taken into another study, of yellow fever vaccine responses in identical twins.

Sequencing used CD8+ T cells sorted from blood. These receptors originate from a woman aged 18 to 35 in good health.

This rearrangement joins TRBV27 to TRBJ2-2; 7 positions match TRBD1. The V segment lost 2 bases and the J segment 6 bases; nucleotides outside the gene matches: 9. The V gene's germline CDR1 is MNHEY and CDR2 SMNVEV (reference sequence). This CDR3 is 16 amino acids long. This chain's CDR3 is CASSLGQGVFAGELFF. CDR3 sequence (DNA): TGTGCCAGCAGTTTAGGGCAGGGGGTTTTCGCCGGGGAGCTGTTTTTT.

This clonotype was seen at least ten times. The V call is TRBV2, the J call TRBJ2-1; D could derive from TRBD1 or TRBD2 (5 bases each). The CDR3 has 14 residues. Germline V gives CDR1 SNHLY, CDR2 FYNNEI. V lost 4 bases to trimming and J lost 4 bases, with 11 bases between them. CDR3 sequence reads: CASSGEPGYNEQFF. The CDR3 nucleotides are TGTGCCAGCAGTGGGGAGCCAGGGTACAATGAGCAGTTCTTC. Full variable domain (missing parts from reference TRBV2 and TRBJ2-1): EPEVTQTPSHQVTQMGQEVILRCVPISNHLYFYWYRQILGQKVEFLVSFYNNEISEKSEIFDDQFSVERPDGSNFTLKIRSTKLEDSAMYFCASSGEPGYNEQFFGPGTRLTVL.

This clonotype has just a few counts. The J gene is TRBJ1-2, the V gene TRBV28; D unclear. The V and J ends lost 5 bases and 4 bases respectively, with 14 bases between them. Germline V gene sequence: CDR1 MDHEN, CDR2 SYDVKM. The CDR3 length is 14 residues. The CDR3 nucleotides are TGTGCCAGCAGTACCTCCCCGGACCTCTATGGCTACACCTTC. Protein product: CASSTSPDLYGYTF.

This clonotype was seen more than once but under ten times. The rearrangement joins TRBV27 to TRBJ2-7, with D unclear. The V end lost 5 bases, the J end lost 4 bases, and 9 bases lay between the germline ends. CDR1 and CDR2 (germline): MNHEY, SMNVEV (reference sequence). The CDR3 has 12 residues. The CDR3 reads CASSNRFYEQYF. In DNA, the CDR3 is TGTGCCAGCAGTAATAGATTTTACGAGCAGTACTTC.

V is TRBV27 and J is TRBJ2-1; 10 bases match TRBD2. Looked up from germline, CDR1 is MNHEY and CDR2 is SMNVEV (reference sequence). V lost 4 bases and J lost 9; bases outside the gene matches: 9. CDR3 length equals 15 residues. The CDR3 loop reads CASSYRAGGRGEQFF. CDR3 nucleotide sequence: TGTGCCAGCAGTTATCGAGCGGGAGGGAGGGGTGAGCAGTTCTTC.

This clonotype was seen at least ten times. The chain employs TRBV2 and TRBJ2-1; D remains ambiguous. Germline values: CDR1 SNHLY, CDR2 FYNNEI. Trimming pared 3 bases from V and 0 bases from J, leaving 9 bases between. The CDR3 consists of 15 residues. This CDR3 reads CASSDGRSSYNEQFF. The CDR3 region has the DNA TGTGCCAGCAGTGACGGCAGGAGCTCCTACAATGAGCAGTTCTTC.

The genes are TRBV7-6 and TRBJ2-2; tentatively, D is TRBD1 (5 bases). Deletions cut 1 base from V and 6 bases from J, with 12 bases between. This CDR3 is 15 amino acids long. The germline gives CDR1 SGHVS, CDR2 FNYEAQ. The DNA for the CDR3 is TGTGCCAGCAGCTTAGGCGCAGGGTTAGCCGGGGAGCTGTTTTTT. Translated, it gives CASSLGAGLAGELFF.

This clonotype was seen at least ten times. This rearrangement joins TRBV25-1 to TRBJ2-7; a possible D gene is TRBD2 (6 bases). Germline CDR1 reads MGHDK; CDR2 reads SYGVNS. V shed 6 bases and J shed 7 bases, with 13 bases lying between them. CDR3 length equals 12 residues. The CDR3 is CASSVTSLEQYF. For the CDR3, the DNA is TGTGCCAGCAGCGTAACTAGCCTAGAGCAGTACTTC.

V gene TRBV7-8 combines with J gene TRBJ1-1, with D possibly TRBD1 on 5 matching bases. The germline V gene encodes CDR1 SGHVS and CDR2 FQNEAQ. V lost 3 bases and J 3 bases, leaving 8 bases between the germline ends. This CDR3 is built from 13 residues. CDR3 DNA sequence: TGTGCCAGCAGCTTCGCGGGGGACACTGAAGCTTTCTTT. It encodes CASSFAGDTEAFF.

This clonotype was seen only a few times. The rearrangement uses TRBV7-9 and TRBJ1-3; no firm D call. The germline V gene encodes CDR1 SEHNR and CDR2 FQNEAQ (reference sequence). V gave up 4 bases and J gave up 8 bases, with 21 bases separating them. This CDR3 is 16 amino acids long. The CDR3 DNA sequence: TGTGCCAGCAGCTCCACAGTTACTAATCGCCTAGACACCATATATTTT. This codes for CASSSTVTNRLDTIYF. The variable domain in full, with the rest retrieved from reference TRBV7-9 and TRBJ1-3, is DTGVSQNPRHKITKRGQNVTFRCDPISEHNRLYWYRQTLGQGPEFLTYFQNEAQLEKSRLLSDRFSAERPKGSFSTLEIQRTEQGDSAMYLCASSSTVTNRLDTIYFGEGSWLTVV.

This clonotype was counted a few times. The rearrangement uses TRBV6-4 and TRBJ2-1; D might be TRBD1 (6 bases). V gave up 6 bases and J gave up 3 bases, with 15 bases separating them. Germline V gives CDR1 MRHNA, CDR2 SNTAGT. The CDR3 is 15 residues long. The DNA of the CDR3 is TGTGCCAGCAGCGCACAGGGCGAGGGCTACAATGAGCAGTTCTTC. Its translation: CASSAQGEGYNEQFF.

The sample holds a few counts of this clonotype. The chain links TRBV6-1 to TRBJ2-7, with 13 bases identical to TRBD2. There are 13 residues in the CDR3. J gave up 5 bases and V 10 bases, and 5 bases lay outside the gene matches. Germline CDR1 reads MNHNS; CDR2 reads SASEGT. This CDR3 is CATRTSGSNEQYF. The CDR3 DNA is TGTGCCACAAGGACTAGCGGGAGCAACGAGCAGTACTTC.

This clonotype was detected many times. V is TRBV7-6 and J is TRBJ2-3; 9 bases fit TRBD2. Trimming took 5 bases from V and 0 from J; bases not matched to a gene: 3. The germline CDR1 and CDR2 sequences are SGHVS and FNYEAQ. The CDR3 runs to 15 residues. Written as DNA, the CDR3 is TGTGCCAGCAGCCTTCTAGCGGGGAGCACAGATACGCAGTATTTT. Translation: CASSLLAGSTDTQYF. Filled out from reference TRBV7-6 and TRBJ2-3, the complete variable domain reads GAGVSQSPRYKVTKRGQDVALRCDPISGHVSLYWYRQALGQGPEFLTYFNYEAQQDKSGLPNDRFSAERPEGSISTLTIQRTEQRDSAMYRCASSLLAGSTDTQYFGPGTRLTVL.

The chain links TRBV5-6 to TRBJ2-1; a possible D gene is TRBD1 (5 bases). Trimming left V 3 bases short and J 0 bases short, with 31 bases between. The CDR3 has 22 residues. The germline V gene encodes CDR1 SGHDT and CDR2 YYEEEE. The CDR3 DNA reads as TGTGCCAGCAGCTCCAATATTAGGGGCCAGGTCGAGCGTAGTGGCTCCTACAATGAGCAGTTCTTC. It translates to CASSSNIRGQVERSGSYNEQFF. Drawing the rest from reference TRBV5-6 and TRBJ2-1, the complete variable domain is DAGVTQSPTHLIKTRGQQVTLRCSPKSGHDTVSWYQQALGQGPQFIFQYYEEEERQRGNFPDRFSGHQFPNYSSELNVNALLLGDSALYLCASSSNIRGQVERSGSYNEQFFGPGTRLTVL.

V usage is TRBV4-1 and J usage is TRBJ2-3; the match to TRBD2 covers 9 bases. Germline loops: CDR1 MGHRA, CDR2 YSYEKL. This CDR3 contains 15 residues. The trim removed 2 bases at V and 6 bases at J, leaving 6 bases unmatched. The DNA for the CDR3 is TGCGCCAGCAGCCAACCGGGACTAGCCCCCGATACGCAGTATTTT. Residues: CASSQPGLAPDTQYF.

The chain has TRBV7-8 and TRBJ1-4; D remains ambiguous. Germline lookup yields CDR1 SGHVS and CDR2 FQNEAQ. V was pared by 1 base and J by 4 bases, with 10 bases between. The CDR3 runs 15 residues. The CDR3 bases are TGTGCCAGCAGCTTAGGCTCAGGACTTAATGAAAAACTGTTTTTT. It encodes CASSLGSGLNEKLFF.

This clonotype was counted ten times or more. The rearrangement joins TRBV29-1 to TRBJ2-1; D is possibly TRBD1 (5 bases). Per the germline V gene, CDR1 is SQVTM and CDR2 is ANQGSEA. With 5 bases removed from V and 3 bases from J, the gap between germline ends came to 11 bases. The CDR3 is 13 residues long. CDR3 DNA sequence: TGCAGCGTTTGGCTAGGGGACTACAATGAGCAGTTCTTC. Translated: CSVWLGDYNEQFF.

This clonotype was observed many times. The V and J genes are TRBV27 and TRBJ2-7; D perhaps matches TRBD1 (5 bases). The length of the CDR3 is 13 residues. The germline V gene has CDR1 MNHEY and CDR2 SMNVEV (reference sequence). Trimming cost V 5 bases and J 3 bases, with 11 bases left between them. CDR3 coding DNA: TGTGCCAGCAGTCCCCAGACAGACTACGAGCAGTACTTC. Its protein product is CASSPQTDYEQYF.

This clonotype was seen many times. The chain is built from TRBV12-3 or TRBV12-4 and TRBJ1-5, with 7 bases lining up with TRBD1. J lost 6 bases, V lost 6 bases, and 8 bases had no gene match. The CDR3 consists of 14 residues. The CDR3 nucleotides are TGTGCCAGCAGCCCTACAGGGGCCGGTCAGCCCCAGCATTTT. This translates into CASSPTGAGQPQHF.